Sequencing of this TCR beta chain was carried out in a study of technical replicates of blood from a handful of donors. Data came from immunoSEQ multiplex PCR; TCRdb stores just in-frame clones and leaves some out. The repertoire has around 83,000 clones, about 90% of them found once; the top ten carry about 0.35%. The sequencing input was T cells isolated from PBMCs. The receptor's source is a human donor in good health. Some clones in this sample may be carry-over from other donors' samples.

The CDR3 spells CASSLNGGGSPSGTDTQYF. In DNA, the CDR3 is TGTGCCAGCAGCTTAAACGGGGGCGGGAGCCCCTCCGGCACAGATACGCAGTATTTT. The chain combines TRBV7-3 with TRBJ2-3; the D gene is possibly TRBD2 (7 bases). This CDR3 comprises 19 residues. The V gene's germline CDR1 is SGHTA and CDR2 FQGTGA. The V gene lost 1 base and the J gene lost 1 base, with 21 bases spanning the gap.